Presented here are 32 T cell receptor beta chains from one specimen sequenced in a study of human T cells and chemical hapten exposure. TCRdb recomputed calls from the RACE reads with MiXCR, one row per CDR3 protein. The sample contains around 120,000 distinct CDR3 sequences, about 13% of which appear only once. Specified time point: pre-sensitization, week 0. Treatment given: therapeutic diphenylcyclopropenone sensitization with weekly scalp DPC. Sequenced here: whole blood, sampled in connection with sensitization to the hapten diphenylcyclopropenone (DPC). The receptors derive from a woman aged 18-29 years with alopecia areata. Some clones in this sample may be carry-over from other donors' samples.

Regarding this clonotype: At one end, the junction sequence differs from germline, possibly due to a read error. This chain joins TRBV29-1 and TRBJ2-7; possible D gene TRBD2, 5 bases. The germline V gene has CDR1 SQVTM and CDR2 ANQGSEA. This CDR3 region has 12 residues. The CDR3 coding sequence is TGCTGCGTTGTGAGGGATACCTACGAGCAGTACTTC. It encodes CCVVRDTYEQYF.

This clonotype has more than one count but fewer than ten. The chain carries TRBV12-3 or TRBV12-4 and TRBJ2-2; D remains unclear. This CDR3 has 14 amino acids. Deletions cut 6 bases from V and 1 base from J, with 9 bases between. The CDR3 coding sequence is TGTGCCAGCAGCTACCTTCGGAACACCGGGGAGCTGTTTTTT. The encoded protein is CASSYLRNTGELFF.

CDR3 loop: CASSQDMGLLYF. DNA for the CDR3: TGCGCCAGCAGCCAAGATATGGGACTCTTGTACTTC. This chain uses TRBV4-3 with TRBJ2-5; perhaps TRBD2 as D (6 bases). The V end was cut by 0 bases, the J end by 13 bases, with 12 bases between. This CDR3 is 12 amino acids long. Germline V gene lookup returns CDR1 LGHNA and CDR2 YSLEER.

The chain has TRBV29-1 and TRBJ2-1; D is unresolved. CDR1 SQVTM and CDR2 ANQGSEA come from the germline V gene. The ends were cut back, 0 bases at V and 10 bases at J, with 16 bases in the middle. The CDR3 extends over 14 amino acids. The CDR3 bases are TGCAGCGTTGAAGATAACCACCCCGGGCTGGAGCAGTTCTTC. It encodes CSVEDNHPGLEQFF.

The chain employs TRBV7-9 and TRBJ2-7; 7 bases are shared with TRBD1. Germline CDR1 SEHNR, CDR2 FQNEAQ (reference sequence). The V and J ends lost 5 bases and 3 bases, in that order; junction bases with no gene match: 10. The CDR3 spans 15 residues. CDR3 nucleotide sequence: TGTGCCAGCAGCCCCGGACAGGAACGTTTCTACGAGCAGTACTTC. Translation: CASSPGQERFYEQYF.

This clonotype came up many times. This chain links TRBV18 with TRBJ1-2; 7 nucleotides align to TRBD1. V lost 3 bases to trimming and J lost 2 bases; unmatched junction nucleotides: 3. Germline CDR1 and CDR2: KGHSH and LQKENI. The CDR3 has 14 amino acids. CDR3 nucleotide sequence: TGTGCCAGCTCACCCGAACAGGGGAACTATGGCTACACCTTC. The encoded protein is CASSPEQGNYGYTF.

The CDR3 protein is CASSSRGTLNWAQYF. The CDR3 DNA reads as TGTGCCAGCAGTTCTCGTGGGACACTGAACTGGGCGCAGTATTTT. The chain couples TRBV28 to TRBJ2-3, with D possibly matching TRBD1 (6 bases). The V end was cut by 4 bases, the J end by 10 bases, with 21 bases between. Germline V gene data show CDR1 as MDHEN and CDR2 as SYDVKM. The CDR3 runs to 15 residues.

The chain has TRBV4-3 and TRBJ1-4; 8 nucleotides match TRBD1. J was trimmed by 7 bases and V by 1 base; bases with no gene match: 5. The CDR3 spans 15 residues. Germline assignment: CDR1 LGHNA and CDR2 YSLEER. DNA of the CDR3: TGCGCCAGCAGCCAAGCGACAGGGGTTGGTGAAAAACTGTTTTTT. This translates into CASSQATGVGEKLFF.

The V call is TRBV4-2, the J call TRBJ2-5; D might be TRBD1 (5 bases). The CDR3 has 15 residues. Germline lookup yields CDR1 LGHNA and CDR2 YNFKEQ. Trimming shortened V by 1 base and J by 0 bases, and 9 bases separated the two germline ends. The CDR3 nucleotides are TGTGCCAGCAGCCAAGTCAAGGGGTACCAAGAGACCCAGTACTTC. As protein: CASSQVKGYQETQYF.

This clonotype was recorded a few times. V and J are TRBV11-1 and TRBJ2-7, with 9 bases identical to TRBD1. Germline V gene sequence: CDR1 SGHAT, CDR2 FQDESV (reference sequence). The junction had 2 bases not matched to a gene; V was cut back by 5 bases and J by 0 bases. The CDR3 has 14 amino acids. CDR3 in amino acids: CASSAQGASYEQYF. CDR3 sequence (DNA): TGTGCCAGCAGCGCACAGGGGGCCTCCTACGAGCAGTACTTC. Full variable domain (rest looked up from reference TRBV11-1 and TRBJ2-7): EAEVAQSPRYKITEKSQAVAFWCDPISGHATLYWYRQILGQGPELLVQFQDESVVDDSQLPKDRFSAERLKGVDSTLKIQPAELGDSAMYLCASSAQGASYEQYFGPGTRLTVT.

This clonotype was observed a few times. This chain connects TRBV6-5 to TRBJ1-2, with D perhaps matching TRBD1 (6 bases). The CDR3 loop spans 14 amino acids. V dropped 2 bases and J dropped 4 bases, with 11 bases sitting between them. Looked up from germline, CDR1 is MNHEY and CDR2 is SVGAGI. CDR3 region: CASSYQGTTYGYTF. The CDR3 coding sequence is TGTGCCAGCAGTTACCAGGGGACGACCTATGGCTACACCTTC.

V usage is TRBV12-3 or TRBV12-4 and J usage is TRBJ2-1; 8 positions agree with TRBD1. V lost 3 bases and J lost 8; bases outside the gene matches: 6. The CDR3 has 14 residues. The CDR3 here is CASSFLTGVDEQFF. The DNA of the CDR3 is TGTGCCAGCAGTTTTTTGACAGGGGTGGATGAGCAGTTCTTC.

The chain is built from TRBV7-9 and TRBJ1-4, with D uncertain. V lost 4 bases and J 8 bases, leaving 14 bases between the germline ends. Per germline, CDR1 SEHNR and CDR2 FQNEAQ (reference sequence). This CDR3 is 14 amino acids long. The CDR3 nucleotides read TGTGCCAGCAGCTCAGCTGGGAGGAGGGAAAAACTGTTTTTT. This translates into CASSSAGRREKLFF.

This clonotype was seen only a few times. This chain joins TRBV2 and TRBJ2-1, with D perhaps matching TRBD1 (7 bases). Trimming shortened V by 2 bases and J by 0 bases, and 11 bases separated the two germline ends. This CDR3 contains 16 residues. The V gene's germline CDR1 is SNHLY and CDR2 FYNNEI. CDR3 protein: CASSERRDSSYNEQFF. CDR3 DNA: TGTGCCAGCAGTGAAAGGCGGGACAGCTCCTACAATGAGCAGTTCTTC. The full variable domain, completed using reference TRBV2 and TRBJ2-1, is EPEVTQTPSHQVTQMGQEVILRCVPISNHLYFYWYRQILGQKVEFLVSFYNNEISEKSEIFDDQFSVERPDGSNFTLKIRSTKLEDSAMYFCASSERRDSSYNEQFFGPGTRLTVL.

The table lists this clonotype with many counts. The chain couples TRBV6-2 or TRBV6-3 to TRBJ2-1; D remains ambiguous. CDR1 and CDR2 (germline): MNHEY, SVGEGT. This CDR3 is 15 amino acids long. The V and J ends lost 6 bases and 0 bases respectively, with 12 bases between them. CDR3 amino acids: CASRANFVSYNEQFF. The CDR3 region has the DNA TGTGCCAGCAGGGCTAATTTCGTCTCCTACAATGAGCAGTTCTTC.

In this sample, this clonotype turned up a few times. CDR3 amino acids: CASSEGLGGTSYNEQFF. CDR3 nucleotide sequence: TGTGCCAGCAGCGAGGGACTCGGGGGGACTTCCTACAATGAGCAGTTCTTC. This sequence joins TRBV9 and TRBJ2-1; 7 nucleotides agree with TRBD2. The CDR3 sequence is 17 residues long. With 3 bases clipped from V and 1 base from J, the junction kept 10 bases outside the gene matches. Germline lookup yields CDR1 SGDLS and CDR2 YYNGEE.

The V gene is TRBV30, the J gene TRBJ1-2; TRBD1 is a possible D gene (5 bases). Germline values: CDR1 GTSNPN, CDR2 SVGIG (reference sequence). This CDR3 is 13 amino acids long. Between the trimmed V and J ends, which lost 5 bases and 4 bases, there was a span of 14 bases. The CDR3 nucleotides are TGTGCCTGGGGGGGAGACCCACCCTATGGCTACACCTTC. Translated, it gives CAWGGDPPYGYTF.

This clonotype showed up just a few times. The rearrangement links TRBV7-6 to TRBJ2-7; 7 bases are a match to TRBD1. The J segment lost 2 bases and the V segment lost 5 bases, leaving 9 bases of the junction unmatched. This CDR3 is 15 amino acids long. Germline lookup yields CDR1 SGHVS and CDR2 FNYEAQ. CDR3 coding DNA: TGTGCCAGCAGCCCTTACAGGGGAGAGGCCTACGAGCAGTACTTC. This codes for CASSPYRGEAYEQYF.

This clonotype occurred once. The chain carries TRBV29-1 and TRBJ1-1; TRBD1 is a possible D gene (6 bases). Deletions cut 7 bases from V and 4 bases from J, with 16 bases between. Germline CDR1 reads SQVTM; CDR2 reads ANQGSEA. This CDR3 comprises 13 residues. The CDR3 bases are TGCAGCGCGTCGGACAGAAGTATCACTGAAGCTTTCTTT. It translates to CSASDRSITEAFF.

This clonotype was observed many times. The chain links TRBV11-2 to TRBJ2-5; the D gene is possibly TRBD1 (6 bases). The CDR3 consists of 14 residues. In germline, CDR1 is SGHAT, CDR2 FQNNGV. The V end lost 4 bases, the J end lost 2 bases, and 11 bases lay between the germline ends. The CDR3 region has the DNA TGTGCCAGCAGCTGGCGGACAGCACAAGAGACCCAGTACTTC. Translation gives CASSWRTAQETQYF. Complete variable domain (other parts from reference TRBV11-2 and TRBJ2-5): EAGVAQSPRYKIIEKRQSVAFWCNPISGHATLYWYQQILGQGPKLLIQFQNNGVVDDSQLPKDRFSAERLKGVDSTLKIQPAKLEDSAVYLCASSWRTAQETQYFGPGTRLLVL.

This clonotype was counted at least ten times. The chain joins TRBV2 to TRBJ1-2; weak D call: TRBD1 (6 bases). The CDR3 consists of 15 residues. CDR1 and CDR2 (germline): SNHLY, FYNNEI. V was cut by 3 bases and J by 3 bases, with 14 bases left in between. Here the CDR3 reads CASSEIPDRYYGYTF. CDR3 nucleotides: TGTGCCAGCAGTGAGATACCGGACAGATACTATGGCTACACCTTC. Together with reference TRBV2 and TRBJ1-2, the CDR3 gives the full variable domain: EPEVTQTPSHQVTQMGQEVILRCVPISNHLYFYWYRQILGQKVEFLVSFYNNEISEKSEIFDDQFSVERPDGSNFTLKIRSTKLEDSAMYFCASSEIPDRYYGYTFGSGTRLTVV.

Only a few counts were recorded for this clonotype. This chain connects TRBV9 to TRBJ1-2; D is perhaps TRBD1 (5 bases). Germline V gene lookup returns CDR1 SGDLS and CDR2 YYNGEE. V lost 0 bases, J lost 4 bases, and 10 bases lay in between. There are 14 residues in the CDR3. The CDR3 region has the DNA TGTGCCAGCAGCGTAGGTGGGGGATCCTATGGCTACACCTTC. It specifies CASSVGGGSYGYTF. Combining the CDR3 with reference TRBV9 and TRBJ1-2 gives the whole variable domain DSGVTQTPKHLITATGQRVTLRCSPRSGDLSVYWYQQSLDQGLQFLIQYYNGEERAKGNILERFSAQQFPDLHSELNLSSLELGDSALYFCASSVGGGSYGYTFGSGTRLTVV.

This clonotype has just a few counts. The chain couples TRBV6-4 to TRBJ2-1, with D perhaps TRBD2 (7 bases). The germline V gene has CDR1 MRHNA and CDR2 SNTAGT. This CDR3 has 15 amino acids. Trimming left V 4 bases short and J 2 bases short, with 12 bases between. CDR3 DNA sequence: TGTGCCAGCAGTGCGACCGGGGGGCCCTACAATGAGCAGTTCTTC. Translated: CASSATGGPYNEQFF.

This clonotype was counted many times. This rearrangement joins TRBV29-1 to TRBJ2-7; 11 bases fit TRBD1. After removal of 6 bases from V and 6 bases from J, the junction contained 7 bases not matched to a gene. The CDR3 extends over 13 amino acids. The germline V gene has CDR1 SQVTM and CDR2 ANQGSEA. CDR3 residues: CSVSGDRGGEQYF. In DNA form, the CDR3 reads TGCAGCGTATCAGGGGACAGGGGGGGCGAGCAGTACTTC.

This clonotype has only a few counts. The V gene is TRBV6-6, the J gene TRBJ1-4, with D unresolved. The germline V gene has CDR1 MNHNY and CDR2 SVGAGI (reference sequence). V lost 2 bases to trimming and J lost 8 bases, with 6 bases between them. This CDR3 comprises 12 residues. The CDR3 is CASSYTREKLFF. CDR3 bases: TGTGCCAGCAGTTACACCCGGGAAAAACTGTTTTTT.

The chain couples TRBV19 to TRBJ2-2; 10 nucleotides agree with TRBD2. Germline V lookup: CDR1 LNHDA, CDR2 SQIVND (reference sequence). CDR3 size: 14 residues. V trimming: 8 bases; J trimming: 4 bases; junction bases outside the gene matches: 4. The CDR3 DNA sequence: TGTGCCAGTGCAGCGGGGGGGCGCACCGGGGAGCTGTTTTTT. Translating it yields CASAAGGRTGELFF.

The chain employs TRBV12-3 or TRBV12-4 and TRBJ2-3, with D tentatively TRBD2 (7 bases). This CDR3 region has 15 residues. V dropped 2 bases and J dropped 4 bases, with 13 bases sitting between them. In DNA, the CDR3 is TGTGCCAGCAGTTTAACGTGGGGGGGCCCAGATACGCAGTATTTT. It encodes CASSLTWGGPDTQYF.

V and J are TRBV28 and TRBJ2-3; D gene ambiguous. Trimming removed 5 bases at V and 4 bases at J, with 10 bases between. The CDR3 has 13 residues. Germline V lookup: CDR1 MDHEN, CDR2 SYDVKM. CDR3 coding DNA: TGTGCCAGCAGTCTGCCTAATCCAGATACGCAGTATTTT. Translating it yields CASSLPNPDTQYF.

In its sample, this clonotype was seen a few times. The chain is built from TRBV7-9 and TRBJ2-2, with 10 nucleotides matching TRBD1. V gave up 4 bases and J gave up 4 bases; unmatched junction bases: 6. Germline values: CDR1 SEHNR, CDR2 FQNEAQ (reference sequence). This CDR3 is built from 16 residues. DNA for the CDR3: TGTGCCAGCAGCTCGTCCGGGACAGGGGCCACCGGGGAGCTGTTTTTT. Encoded protein: CASSSSGTGATGELFF.

This clonotype was seen at least ten times. The gene calls are TRBV20-1 and TRBJ1-2; D gene uncertain. Between the trimmed V and J ends, which lost 3 bases and 5 bases, there was a span of 7 bases. Germline CDR1 and CDR2: DFQATT and SNEGSKA (reference sequence). The CDR3 extends over 11 amino acids. This CDR3 reads CSASRRYGYTF. The CDR3 bases are TGCAGTGCTAGCAGGAGATATGGCTACACCTTC.

This clonotype showed up many times. The genes are TRBV9 and TRBJ2-2, with D uncertain. Germline V gene data show CDR1 as SGDLS and CDR2 as YYNGEE. The CDR3 is made up of 13 amino acids. Trimming cost V 1 base and J 3 bases, with 4 bases left between them. In DNA, the CDR3 is TGTGCCAGCAGCGTACAGGACACCGGGGAGCTGTTTTTT. It translates to CASSVQDTGELFF.

The chain employs TRBV6-2 or TRBV6-3 and TRBJ2-6, with D unresolved. The CDR3 loop spans 14 amino acids. Trimming stripped 5 bases from V and 2 bases from J, with 7 bases between. In germline, CDR1 is MNHEY, CDR2 SVGEGT. For the CDR3, the DNA is TGTGCCAGCAGTCAACTGACTGGGGCCAACGTCCTGACTTTC. It encodes CASSQLTGANVLTF.